One sample yielded the 6 T cell receptor beta chains listed below, sequenced in a study of blood T cells in healthy people across ages. Sample-barcoded 5' priming and a J-beta primer mix drove a second PCR of roughly 7 to 11 cycles. TCRdb independently ran MiXCR on the 5' RACE reads; one entry per CDR3 protein. Of 1.5 million to 2 million distinct CDR3 sequences in the sample, 28% were seen once. Sequencing was carried out using blood. Receptor source: a woman in her 30s in good health.

This chain links TRBV6-6 with TRBJ2-7, with TRBD1 identical over 12 bases. The V gene's germline CDR1 is MNHNY and CDR2 SVGAGI (reference sequence). The CDR3 has 16 amino acids. Trimming removed 6 bases from V and 6 bases from J; junction bases left unmatched: 12. The DNA of the CDR3 is TGTGCCAGCAGCTACCCCTCCGGGACAGGGGGCCGCGAGCAGTACTTC. This sequence encodes CASSYPSGTGGREQYF.

Comment on this clonotype: At one end the junction does not follow the germline gene, possibly because of a read error. The chain uses TRBV12-3 or TRBV12-4 and TRBJ1-6; D not resolved. The CDR3 consists of 13 residues. CDR3 in DNA: TGTGCCAGCAGTTTGGTGTCAAATTCACCCCTCTACTTT. It translates to CASSLVSNSPLYF.

The V call is TRBV3-1, the J call TRBJ2-1; TRBD2 matches at 12 bases. V gave up 4 bases and J gave up 0 bases; unmatched junction bases: 7. This CDR3 is built from 18 residues. The germline V gene has CDR1 LGHDT and CDR2 YNNKEL (reference sequence). CDR3 nucleotides: TGTGCCAGCAGCCCACGACTAGCGGGAGACATCTCCTACAATGAGCAGTTCTTC. It yields the protein CASSPRLAGDISYNEQFF.

In this sample, this clonotype turned up a few times. This sequence joins TRBV10-2 and TRBJ2-3; TRBD2 matches 13 bases. The length of the CDR3 is 15 residues. The germline V gene encodes CDR1 WSHSY and CDR2 SAAADI. Losses at the gene ends were 6 bases for V and 3 bases for J; bases not matched to a gene: 3. The DNA of the CDR3 is TGCGCCAGCAGATTGACTAGCGGGAGGACAGATACGCAGTATTTT. Its translation: CASRLTSGRTDTQYF.

The table lists this clonotype with a few counts. This chain joins TRBV5-1 and TRBJ2-1; D not resolved. There are 15 residues in the CDR3. V lost 6 bases to trimming and J lost 4 bases, with 17 bases between them. Germline loops: CDR1 SGHRS, CDR2 YFSETQ. CDR3 region: CASTQTASGYNEQFF. CDR3 sequence (DNA): TGCGCCAGCACTCAGACGGCTTCAGGATACAATGAGCAGTTCTTC.

This clonotype has only a few counts. The chain couples TRBV29-1 to TRBJ2-1, with a possible D match to TRBD2 (5 bases). The germline V and J ends were trimmed by 8 bases and 3 bases, with 14 bases remaining between them. The CDR3 consists of 13 residues. The germline CDR1 and CDR2 sequences are SQVTM and ANQGSEA. In nucleotides, the CDR3 is TGCAGCTCCCAGATAGCGAGCTACAATGAGCAGTTCTTC. Translated: CSSQIASYNEQFF.